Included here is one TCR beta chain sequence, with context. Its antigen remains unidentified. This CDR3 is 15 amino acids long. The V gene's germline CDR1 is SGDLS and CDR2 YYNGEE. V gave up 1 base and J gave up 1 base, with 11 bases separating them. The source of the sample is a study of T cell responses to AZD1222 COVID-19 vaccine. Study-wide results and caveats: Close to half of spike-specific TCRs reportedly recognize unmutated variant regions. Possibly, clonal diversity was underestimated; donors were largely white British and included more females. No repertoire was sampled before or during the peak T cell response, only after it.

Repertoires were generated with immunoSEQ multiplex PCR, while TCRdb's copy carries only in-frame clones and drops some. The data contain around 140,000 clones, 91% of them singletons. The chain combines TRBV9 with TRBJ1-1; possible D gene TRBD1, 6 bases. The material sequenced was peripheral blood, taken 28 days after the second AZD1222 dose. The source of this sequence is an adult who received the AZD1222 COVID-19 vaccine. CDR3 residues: CASSVTPGANTEAFF. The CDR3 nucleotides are TGTGCCAGCAGCGTAACACCAGGGGCGAACACTGAAGCTTTCTTT.